This T cell receptor (beta chain) comes out of a study of CD8 T cells in Susac syndrome. Findings and caveats of the study: As the study acknowledged, the number of individuals who were part of its TCR sequencing and HLA analysis was relatively small.

When the RNA was reverse transcribed, random hexamers were used with an input of about 0.5 to 1 ug. Amplification of TCR beta CDR3 by immunoSEQ multiplex PCR spanned 54 Vbeta and 13 Jbeta. In TCRdb, the immunoSEQ multiplex PCR reads were re-called with MiXCR into one record per CDR3 protein. The table includes roughly 200,000 distinct CDR3 sequences, around 93% detected once. Concerning this clonotype itself: The target antigen is unknown.

Sequencing of TCR beta drew on CD8+ and CD4+ T cells from blood. TEMRA cells were FACS-enriched, unlike CD8+ and CD4+ T cells, which were negatively isolated. This CDR3 comprises 14 residues. Germline V gene lookup returns CDR1 SNHLY and CDR2 FYNNEI. V was shortened by 4 bases and J by 4 bases, with 11 bases between the two germline ends. This chain joins TRBV2 and TRBJ1-5; no clear D gene. Source material: CD4+ T cells from PBMCs. This TCR derives from a human donor with multiple sclerosis. In nucleotides, the CDR3 is TGTGCCAGCAGTGTTGAGCGAGGGAATCAGCCCCAGCATTTT. Protein product: CASSVERGNQPQHF.